Sequencing of this T cell receptor beta chain was carried out in a study of blood T cell repertoires in COVID-19. Assay: immunoSEQ multiplex PCR; the TCRdb copy retains only in-frame clones and omits some. Counted here are about 96,000 clones, about 90% occurring once; the ten biggest clones make up 4% to 5%. This CDR3 region has 12 residues. Deletions cut 6 bases from V and 3 bases from J, with 12 bases between. Germline V gene sequence: CDR1 SQVTM, CDR2 ANQGSEA. This sequence originates from a human donor with COVID-19, enrolled during active disease. The donor label of this sample is uncertain. Sequencing was carried out using peripheral blood. The chain carries TRBV29-1 and TRBJ2-7; the D gene is possibly TRBD1 (5 bases). In DNA, the CDR3 is TGCAGCGTATCGTTTAGGGGCTACGAGCAGTACTTC. It specifies CSVSFRGYEQYF.